These 12 T cell receptor beta chains were sequenced from one sample in a study of OX40 agonist ivuxolimab in advanced cancers. Sequencing used immunoSEQ multiplex PCR; TCRdb keeps in-frame clones, though not all of them. This table holds about 36,000 clones, roughly 90% found once. The source was CD4+ or CD8+ T cells sorted from blood, collected in a trial of the OX40 agonist ivuxolimab. The receptors come from an adult with an advanced solid tumor such as melanoma, head and neck, liver or kidney cancer.

The chain couples TRBV5-1 to TRBJ2-5; 12 bases align to TRBD2. Germline V gives CDR1 SGHRS, CDR2 YFSETQ. The CDR3 has 18 residues. With 0 bases clipped from V and 4 bases from J, the junction kept 10 bases outside the gene matches. The CDR3 DNA is TGCGCCAGCAGCTTGGCTATCCGACTAGCGGGAGTAGGAGAGACCCAGTACTTC. It is translated as CASSLAIRLAGVGETQYF.

The DNA for the CDR3 is TGTGCCAGCAGCTTAGGGGCGCGGAACACTGAAGCTTTCTTT. Translation: CASSLGARNTEAFF. The genes are TRBV7-3 and TRBJ1-1, with D tentatively TRBD1 (5 bases). V lost 2 bases and J 1 base, leaving 8 bases between the germline ends. Germline CDR1 and CDR2: SGHTA and FQGTGA. This CDR3 has 14 residues.

The J gene is TRBJ2-6, the V gene TRBV27; no clear D gene. The CDR3 is 17 amino acids. CDR1 MNHEY and CDR2 SMNVEV come from the germline V gene (reference sequence). V lost 3 bases and J lost 0, with 12 bases in between. CDR3 amino acids: CASSLIGSGSGANVLTF. DNA of the CDR3: TGTGCCAGCAGTTTGATCGGTTCGGGCTCTGGGGCCAACGTCCTGACTTTC.

A single count supports this clone. The chain has TRBV19 and TRBJ2-1, with TRBD2 matching 11 bases. Germline values: CDR1 LNHDA, CDR2 SQIVND (reference sequence). CDR3 size: 14 residues. Trimming cost V 6 bases and J 8 bases; bases outside gene matches: 6. The CDR3 region is CASRRTSGGHEQFF. The CDR3 bases are TGTGCCAGTAGGAGAACTAGCGGGGGACATGAGCAGTTCTTC.

This clone was seen only a few times. The chain joins TRBV5-4 to TRBJ2-5; D is unresolved. This CDR3 is 12 amino acids long. CDR1 and CDR2 from the germline V gene are SGHNT and YYREEE (reference sequence). Trimming stripped 1 base from V and 5 bases from J, with 6 bases between. The CDR3 is CASSLSAETQYF. DNA for the CDR3: TGTGCCAGCAGCTTGTCCGCCGAGACCCAGTACTTC.

This clone was detected once. The genes are TRBV7-8 and TRBJ2-3; D gene unclear. This CDR3 region has 12 residues. The germline gives CDR1 SGHVS, CDR2 FQNEAQ. Trimming stripped 1 base from V and 7 bases from J, with 6 bases between. The CDR3 loop reads CASSLGSNTQYF. The DNA of the CDR3 is TGTGCCAGCAGCTTAGGTTCAAATACGCAGTATTTT.

CDR3 loop: CASSEGRNYGYTF. The CDR3, as DNA: TGTGCCAGCAGTGAGGGTCGTAACTATGGCTACACCTTC. The genes are TRBV2 and TRBJ1-2; D remains unclear. The CDR3 loop spans 13 amino acids. Per the germline V gene, CDR1 is SNHLY and CDR2 is FYNNEI. Trimming stripped 3 bases from V and 1 base from J, with 6 bases between.

This chain uses TRBV5-6 with TRBJ2-5; D gene unclear. The CDR3 is made up of 13 amino acids. V lost 2 bases to trimming and J lost 5 bases, with 10 bases between them. Germline-derived CDR1 and CDR2 are SGHDT and YYEEEE. The CDR3 sequence is CASSLGVLETQYF. CDR3 in DNA: TGTGCCAGCAGCTTAGGAGTATTGGAGACCCAGTACTTC.

The chain employs TRBV5-1 and TRBJ2-7, with 7 bases fitting TRBD1. CDR1 and CDR2 (germline): SGHRS, YFSETQ. The CDR3 has 14 residues. J lost 1 base, V lost 3 bases, and 4 bases had no gene match. CDR3 residues: CASSYSGGSYEQYF. The CDR3 nucleotides read TGCGCCAGCAGCTACTCAGGGGGATCCTACGAGCAGTACTTC.

The chain carries TRBV6-6 and TRBJ2-7; D is undetermined. The germline V gene has CDR1 MNHNY and CDR2 SVGAGI (reference sequence). This CDR3 comprises 14 residues. With 0 bases removed from V and 5 bases from J, the gap between germline ends came to 11 bases. This chain's CDR3 is CASSYSAQAHEQYF. The CDR3 region has the DNA TGTGCCAGCAGTTACTCGGCGCAAGCCCACGAGCAGTACTTC.

This chain connects TRBV5-6 to TRBJ1-2, with D perhaps TRBD1 (6 bases). Germline CDR1 and CDR2: SGHDT and YYEEEE. V shed 4 bases and J shed 8 bases, with 15 bases lying between them. The CDR3 is 13 amino acids. The DNA of the CDR3 is TGTGCCAGCAGCCGTCCGGGGGCTGTAGGCTACACCTTC. This encodes CASSRPGAVGYTF. The entire variable domain, with the rest obtained from reference TRBV5-6 and TRBJ1-2, is as follows: DAGVTQSPTHLIKTRGQQVTLRCSPKSGHDTVSWYQQALGQGPQFIFQYYEEEERQRGNFPDRFSGHQFPNYSSELNVNALLLGDSALYLCASSRPGAVGYTFGSGTRLTVV.

This clone was counted a single time. The chain couples TRBV5-6 to TRBJ2-7; maybe TRBD2 (6 bases). The germline V gene encodes CDR1 SGHDT and CDR2 YYEEEE. The CDR3 totals 16 residues. V was clipped by 1 base and J by 3 bases, with 17 bases between them. The CDR3 sequence: CASSLKPPRGIYEQYF. CDR3 in DNA: TGTGCCAGCAGCTTGAAGCCCCCACGGGGGATCTACGAGCAGTACTTC.